These T cell receptor beta chains were read from a single sample in a study of beta chain features in type 1 diabetes. Using immunoSEQ multiplex PCR, the repertoire was profiled, and TCRdb retains in-frame clones only, with some absent. The table shows under 350,000 clones, with 8% occurring only once. The sample comprised central memory CD4+ T cells from blood. Every receptor here comes from a woman in her late teens or twenties in good health. Both conserved end residues are part of each CDR3. D genes are given only for firm matches. Expanded clones are given a class, and other clones once, few, many or no size at all.

>TRBV7-9|many|TRBJ1-1|.
CATTTRVWNTEAFF
TGTGCCACAACAACTAGGGTGTGGAACACTGAAGCTTTCTTT
>TRBV5-1|.|TRBJ1-2|.
CASSLGNYGYTF
TGCGCCAGCAGCTTGGGGAACTATGGCTACACCTTC
>TRBV14|few|TRBJ2-5|.
CASSQAWGLQETQYF
TGTGCCAGCAGCCAGGCGTGGGGGCTCCAAGAGACCCAGTACTTC
>TRBV6-5|few|TRBJ1-3|.
CASSDGGNTIYF
TGTGCCAGCAGTGACGGGGGAAACACCATATATTTT
>TRBV10-3|.|TRBJ2-1|TRBD2
CAISEATFGTSFPNEQFF
TGTGCCATCAGTGAGGCTACGTTTGGGACTAGCTTCCCCAATGAGCAGTTCTTC
>TRBV5-4|.|TRBJ1-2|.
CASRPQTTGTSGGYTF
TGTGCCAGCAGACCTCAAACTACCGGGACATCAGGTGGCTACACCTTC
>TRBV27|few|TRBJ1-2|TRBD1
CASSPDRNYGYTF
TGTGCCAGCAGTCCGGACAGGAACTATGGCTACACCTTC
>TRBV5-1|.|TRBJ2-7|TRBD2
CASSAGLAGTYEQYF
TGCGCCAGCAGCGCGGGACTAGCGGGAACCTACGAGCAGTACTTC
>TRBV2|.|TRBJ1-2|.
CASSKDLYPLNYGYTF
TGTGCCAGCAGTAAGGACCTTTATCCACTCAACTATGGCTACACCTTC
>TRBV7-9|.|TRBJ1-2|.
CASSSTQDGYTF
TGTGCCAGCAGCTCGACCCAGGATGGCTACACCTTC
>TRBV2|.|TRBJ1-2|TRBD1
CASRGWTGVTF
TGTGCCAGCCGCGGATGGACAGGGGTCACCTTC
>TRBV28|many|TRBJ1-2|.
CASSRYGYTF
TGTGCCAGCAGTCGCTATGGCTACACCTTC
>TRBV6-5|.|TRBJ2-5|.
CASSLLGGRQETQYF
TGTGCCAGCAGTCTCCTGGGGGGTAGGCAAGAGACCCAGTACTTC
>TRBV5-1|.|TRBJ1-4|.
CASSLAGEGAEKLFF
TGCGCCAGCAGCTTGGCCGGGGAGGGAGCTGAAAAACTGTTTTTT
>TRBV27|.|TRBJ2-3|.
CASSFARSTDTQYF
TGTGCCAGCAGTTTTGCCAGAAGCACAGATACGCAGTATTTT
>TRBV6-4|.|TRBJ2-1|TRBD2
CASSAGGSSYNEQFF
TGTGCCAGCAGTGCCGGCGGGAGCTCCTACAATGAGCAGTTCTTC
>TRBV6-5|few|TRBJ1-2|.
CASSYSKGVYDGYTF
TGTGCCAGCAGTTACTCGAAAGGGGTATACGATGGCTACACCTTC
>TRBV15|few|TRBJ2-5|TRBD1
CATSSRPSGQGFTETQYF
TGTGCCACCAGCAGTCGCCCCTCGGGACAGGGGTTCACAGAGACCCAGTACTTC
>TRBV7-9|few|TRBJ2-5|.
CASRRDPTGSRETQYF
TGTGCCAGCAGACGAGACCCCACCGGGTCCAGAGAGACCCAGTACTTC
>TRBV18|.|TRBJ2-3|.
CASSQGEGSRPTQYF
TGTGCCAGCTCCCAAGGAGAAGGTTCGAGGCCTACGCAGTATTTT